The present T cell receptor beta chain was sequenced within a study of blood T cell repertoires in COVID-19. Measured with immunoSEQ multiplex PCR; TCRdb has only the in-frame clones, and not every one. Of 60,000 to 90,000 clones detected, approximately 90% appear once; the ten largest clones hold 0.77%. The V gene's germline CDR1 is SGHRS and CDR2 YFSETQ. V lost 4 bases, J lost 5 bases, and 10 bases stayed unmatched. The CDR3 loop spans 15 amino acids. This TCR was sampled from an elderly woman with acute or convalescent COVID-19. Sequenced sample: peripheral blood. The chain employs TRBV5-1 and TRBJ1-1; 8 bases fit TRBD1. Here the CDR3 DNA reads TGCGCCAGCAGCCCCTCGACAGGGGCGGGAACTGAAGCTTTCTTT. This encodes CASSPSTGAGTEAFF.